This TCR beta chain was observed in a study of blood T cell repertoires in COVID-19. Study overall: The United States, Italy and Spain supplied acute and convalescent COVID-19 samples. Sample material is recorded as cDNA or gDNA derived from T cells, B-cell-depleted T cells, or PBMCs.

CDR3 length: 17 amino acids. Methods used by the authors: Reference gene primer amplification in the assay estimated nucleated cell counts. Assay used: immunoSEQ multiplex PCR; TCRdb lists only in-frame clones, some missing. The DNA was the basis for D and trimming; V, J and clone size are from that table. Of under 350,000 clones listed, approximately 83% are singletons. Sequencing was performed on peripheral blood. This receptor was identified in a woman aged 45-65 years who had recovered from COVID-19. This chain uses TRBV21-1 with TRBJ2-7; the DNA was not used to check the table's D call, TRBD1. TRBV21-1 is given as a pseudogene. The CDR3 DNA follows: TGTGCCAGCAGCAAAGGAGAAAGGGGGCCTCCTCACTACGAGCAGTACTTC. As protein: CASSKGERGPPHYEQYF.